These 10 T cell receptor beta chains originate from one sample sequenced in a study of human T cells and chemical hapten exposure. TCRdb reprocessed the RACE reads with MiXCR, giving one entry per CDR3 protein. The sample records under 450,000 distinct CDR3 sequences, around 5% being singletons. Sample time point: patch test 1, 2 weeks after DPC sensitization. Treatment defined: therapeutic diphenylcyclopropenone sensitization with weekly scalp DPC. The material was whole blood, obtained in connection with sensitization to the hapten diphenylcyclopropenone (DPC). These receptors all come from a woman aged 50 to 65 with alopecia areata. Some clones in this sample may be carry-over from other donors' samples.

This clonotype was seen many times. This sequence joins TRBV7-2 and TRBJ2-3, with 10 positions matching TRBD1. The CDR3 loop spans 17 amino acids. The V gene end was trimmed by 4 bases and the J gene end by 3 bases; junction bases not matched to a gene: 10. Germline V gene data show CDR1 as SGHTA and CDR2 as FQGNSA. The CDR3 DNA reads TGTGCCAGCAGCTCAATCGTCGGGACAGGGGTTACAGATACGCAGTATTTT. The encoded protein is CASSSIVGTGVTDTQYF.

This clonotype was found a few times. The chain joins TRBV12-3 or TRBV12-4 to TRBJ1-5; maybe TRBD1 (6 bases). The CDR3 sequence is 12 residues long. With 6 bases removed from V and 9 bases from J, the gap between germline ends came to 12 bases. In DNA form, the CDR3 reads TGTGCCAGCAGCAGGGACATTCCGCCCCAGCATTTT. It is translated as CASSRDIPPQHF.

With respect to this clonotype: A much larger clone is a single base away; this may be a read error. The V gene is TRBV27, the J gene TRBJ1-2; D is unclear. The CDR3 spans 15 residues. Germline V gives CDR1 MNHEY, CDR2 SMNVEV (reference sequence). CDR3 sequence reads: CSSSPAKGRNYGYTF. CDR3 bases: TGTTCCAGCTCCCCCGCGAAGGGTCGGAACTATGGCTACACCTTC.

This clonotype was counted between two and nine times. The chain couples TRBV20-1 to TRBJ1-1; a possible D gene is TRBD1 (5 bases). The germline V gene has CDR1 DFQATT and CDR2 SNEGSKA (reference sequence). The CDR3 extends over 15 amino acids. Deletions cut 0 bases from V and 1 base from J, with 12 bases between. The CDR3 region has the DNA TGCAGTGCTAGAGATCCGGGGGGAAGGAACACTGAAGCTTTCTTT. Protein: CSARDPGGRNTEAFF.

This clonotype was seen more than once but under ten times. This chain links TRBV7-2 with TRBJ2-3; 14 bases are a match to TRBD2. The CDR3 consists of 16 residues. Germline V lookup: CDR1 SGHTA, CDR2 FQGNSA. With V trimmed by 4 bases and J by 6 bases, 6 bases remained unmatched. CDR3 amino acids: CASSSRTSGGSDTQYF. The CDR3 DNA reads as TGTGCCAGCAGCTCCCGGACTAGCGGGGGGAGTGATACGCAGTATTTT.

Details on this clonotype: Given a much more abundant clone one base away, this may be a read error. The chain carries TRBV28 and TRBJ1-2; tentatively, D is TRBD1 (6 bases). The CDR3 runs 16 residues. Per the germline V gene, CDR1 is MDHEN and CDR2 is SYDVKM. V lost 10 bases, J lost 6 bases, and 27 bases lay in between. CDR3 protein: CAMRPGGLCRLHGYTF. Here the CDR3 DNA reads TGTGCCATGCGCCCCGGGGGCCTATGTCGGTTACATGGCTACACCTTC.

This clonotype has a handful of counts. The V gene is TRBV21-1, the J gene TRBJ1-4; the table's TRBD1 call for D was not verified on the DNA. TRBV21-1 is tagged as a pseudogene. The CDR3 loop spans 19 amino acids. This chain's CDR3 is CASSPQPLTGDATNEKLFF. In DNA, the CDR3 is TGTGCCAGCAGCCCACAACCCCTAACGGGGGATGCAACTAATGAAAAACTGTTTTTT.

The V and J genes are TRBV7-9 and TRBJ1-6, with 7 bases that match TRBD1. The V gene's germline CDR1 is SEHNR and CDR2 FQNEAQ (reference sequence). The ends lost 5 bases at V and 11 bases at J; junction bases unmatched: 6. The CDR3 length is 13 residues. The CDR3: CASSLGTAAPLHF. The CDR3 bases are TGTGCCAGCAGCCTAGGGACAGCGGCACCCCTCCACTTT.

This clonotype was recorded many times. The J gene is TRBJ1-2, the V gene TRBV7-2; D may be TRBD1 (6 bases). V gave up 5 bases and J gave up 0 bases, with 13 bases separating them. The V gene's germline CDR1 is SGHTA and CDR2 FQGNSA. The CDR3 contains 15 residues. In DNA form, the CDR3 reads TGTGCCAGCAGCATCGACAGGAACCCTAACTATGGCTACACCTTC. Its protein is CASSIDRNPNYGYTF.

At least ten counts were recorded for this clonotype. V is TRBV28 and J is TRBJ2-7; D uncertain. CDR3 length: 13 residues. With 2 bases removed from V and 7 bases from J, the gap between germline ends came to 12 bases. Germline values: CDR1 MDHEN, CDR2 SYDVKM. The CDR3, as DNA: TGTGCCAGCAGTTTAGAGATTCAACGGGAGCAGTACTTC. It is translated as CASSLEIQREQYF.